This T cell receptor (beta chain) was sequenced for a study of Ad26.COV2.S vaccination and SARS-CoV-2 variants (dated by TCRdb to about 2021). For the wider study: Sequencing of the TCRbeta repertoire served to evaluate the specificity and breadth of SARS-CoV-2-reactive T cell receptors following Ad26.COV2.S vaccination. A total of 32 samples were included in the TCR-sequenced set, comprising about 20 Ad26.COV2.S vaccine recipients, 5 placebo recipients and 8 SARS-CoV-2 convalescent individuals. Study-level results and caveats: Non-spike TCR breadth was comparable between vaccine and placebo recipients, consistent with the vaccine containing only spike. After vaccination, spike-specific CD8+ and CD4+ T cell responses were reported to show substantial breadth. According to the authors, total T cell responses may have been underestimated by the TCR breadth and depth analyses. Compared with placebo recipients, Ad26.COV2.S recipients showed higher spike-specific TCR breadth (P = 0.0014).

The sample's time point label is to be understood as: individuals recovered from natural SARS-CoV-2 infection. Concerning this clone itself: Its target antigen remains unknown. No much larger clone is present one base from it, and per-base qualities are unavailable.

The immunoSEQ Assay was the method used to sequence TCRbeta CDR3 regions. After extraction, genomic DNA underwent amplification by bias-controlled multiplex PCR, followed by high-throughput sequencing. The paper's processing steps were these. To quantify the absolute abundance of each unique TCRbeta CDR3 region, sequences were collapsed and filtered. T cell fraction was estimated by normalizing TCRbeta template counts to usable DNA, with usable DNA measured through amplification of reference genes found in all nucleated cells. Repertoire TCRs were annotated as SARS-CoV-2-specific when V gene, CDR3 amino acid sequence and J gene were exactly matched to a known reactive TCR set. The reference SARS-CoV-2 TCR set was obtained from MIRA and was filtered for enrichment in COVID-19-positive ImmuneCODE repertoires, whereby public or cross-reactive TCRs were removed. Using the MIRA antigens, annotated TCRs were further analysed by specific ORF or by position within an ORF. Depth was the summed frequency of annotated unique rearrangements, while breadth was defined as annotated unique rearrangements over total unique productive rearrangements. Two-sided Wilcoxon rank-sum tests were applied when comparing TCR breadth between groups. TCRdb holds this immuneACCESS table with in-frame rearrangements only. Some clones are missing; in checked studies, unresolved V genes explain under half, and the rest has no known cause. That table supplies the V and J calls and clone size; D and trimming were determined from the DNA. The sample includes 350,000 to 450,000 clones, with around 90% observed a single time. The ten largest clonotypes hold roughly 3.9% of the sample.

The V end gives up 1 base and the J end 4 bases, leaving 9 bases in the junction not matched to a gene. The germline V gene supplies CDR1 MNHNS and CDR2 SASEGT. Measured from the cysteine to the phenylalanine, the CDR3 is 18 residues long. Of the read, only the CDR3 DNA is kept; its 54 bases are in frame from base 1. The origin of this receptor is a human donor who had recovered from COVID-19. This receptor chain uses TRBV6-1 and TRBJ2-4; TRBD2 fits 11 bases in the junction. The sequenced sample was peripheral blood, obtained after recovery from COVID-19. The CDR3 in this case is CASSEGRLGLAAKNIQYF. Here is the DNA: TGTGCCAGCAGTGAAGGGAGGCTGGGACTAGCGGCTAAAAACATTCAGTACTTC.